These T cell receptor beta chains were read from a single sample in a study of blood T cells in healthy people across ages. TCRdb ran MiXCR on the 5' RACE reads and lists one entry per CDR3 protein. The data contain fewer than 900,000 distinct CDR3 sequences, about 40% of them seen just once; the ten biggest clones take up 20% to 25%. Sample: blood. Every receptor here comes from an older woman in good health. The CDR3 runs from the conserved cysteine through the conserved F or W. The D gene is left open where the match is weak. Not every row has a clone size; where given, it reads once, few, many or a size class.

d_call	j_call	clone_size	v_call	cdr3_aa	cdr3_nt
.	TRBJ1-1	.	TRBV20-1	CSASLRRGNTEAFF	TGCAGTGCTAGTCTGAGGCGGGGGAACACTGAAGCTTTCTTT
.	TRBJ1-1	.	TRBV3-1	CASSPRGQRRAFF	TGTGCCAGCAGCCCGAGAGGACAAAGGCGAGCTTTCTTT
.	TRBJ2-3	few	TRBV6-4	CASSDRLPWDTQYF	TGTGCCAGCAGTGACCGTCTGCCCTGGGATACGCAGTATTTT
.	TRBJ1-2	few	TRBV9	CASSDLVTSYGYTF	TGTGCCAGCAGCGACCTTGTTACGAGCTATGGCTACACCTTC
TRBD1	TRBJ1-2	many	TRBV25-1	CASSATGGSYYGYTF	TGTGCCAGCAGTGCGACAGGGGGCTCCTACTATGGCTACACCTTC
TRBD1	TRBJ2-7	.	TRBV28	CASSLEGTVLPEQYF	TGTGCCAGCAGTTTAGAGGGGACAGTTCTCCCCGAGCAGTACTTC
.	TRBJ2-5	few	TRBV20-1	CSAAGLGGQYF	TGCAGTGCGGCAGGGTTGGGCGGGCAGTACTTC
TRBD2	TRBJ2-1	many	TRBV6-4	CASSLAGGPDEQFF	TGTGCCAGCAGTCTAGCGGGGGGGCCTGATGAGCAGTTCTTC
TRBD1	TRBJ2-5	few	TRBV7-9	CASSRTRQGQETQYF	TGTGCCAGCAGCCGCACCCGACAGGGGCAGGAGACCCAGTACTTC
.	TRBJ1-1	.	TRBV12-3/TRBV12-4	CASSFKAANTEAFF	TGTGCCAGCAGTTTCAAGGCGGCGAACACTGAAGCTTTCTTT
TRBD2	TRBJ2-5	.	TRBV5-1	CASSAPSGVQETQYF	TGCGCCAGCAGCGCACCTAGCGGGGTCCAAGAGACCCAGTACTTC
.	TRBJ2-2	.	TRBV2	CASRRANGYTGELFF	TGTGCCAGCAGAAGGGCAAACGGATACACCGGGGAGCTGTTTTTT
.	TRBJ2-5	.	TRBV11-1	CASSLPAGVQETQYF	TGTGCCAGCAGCTTACCAGCGGGTGTTCAAGAGACCCAGTACTTC
TRBD1	TRBJ2-7	many	TRBV6-5	CASSYSDRVNEQYF	TGTGCCAGCAGTTACTCGGACAGGGTCAACGAGCAGTACTTC
TRBD2	TRBJ2-5	.	TRBV9	CASSFAGTSGHNEQYF	TGTGCCAGCAGCTTCGCCGGGACTAGCGGGCACAATGAGCAGTACTTC
TRBD2	TRBJ2-1	many	TRBV10-3	CAISEGTSGPNEQFF	TGTGCCATCAGTGAGGGGACTAGCGGGCCCAATGAGCAGTTCTTC
TRBD2	TRBJ2-7	few	TRBV13	CASSPREGWDEQYF	TGTGCCAGCAGCCCTCGGGAGGGGTGGGACGAGCAGTACTTC